This record concerns one T cell receptor (beta chain) sequence. The same CDR3 arises from other DNA sequences in this sample as well. The data were taken from a study of shared clonotypes between healthy human individuals. Assay execution took place at the deep level. The protocol was immunoSEQ multiplex PCR, while the TCRdb copy is restricted to in-frame clones and leaves out a portion. The sample contains approximately 470,000 clones, around 73% of which appear only once. Germline CDR1 reads LNHNV; CDR2 reads YYDKDF (reference sequence). V lost 3 bases to trimming and J lost 1 base; unmatched junction nucleotides: 6. CDR3 length equals 16 residues.

Material for sequencing was PBMCs. The TCR comes from a woman in her forties in good health. Some clones in this sample may be carry-over from other donors' samples. The chain uses TRBV15 and TRBJ2-5; 9 nucleotides match TRBD2. The CDR3 here is CATSRGGLAAQETQYF. CDR3 in DNA: TGTGCCACCAGCAGGGGGGGACTAGCAGCCCAAGAGACCCAGTACTTC.